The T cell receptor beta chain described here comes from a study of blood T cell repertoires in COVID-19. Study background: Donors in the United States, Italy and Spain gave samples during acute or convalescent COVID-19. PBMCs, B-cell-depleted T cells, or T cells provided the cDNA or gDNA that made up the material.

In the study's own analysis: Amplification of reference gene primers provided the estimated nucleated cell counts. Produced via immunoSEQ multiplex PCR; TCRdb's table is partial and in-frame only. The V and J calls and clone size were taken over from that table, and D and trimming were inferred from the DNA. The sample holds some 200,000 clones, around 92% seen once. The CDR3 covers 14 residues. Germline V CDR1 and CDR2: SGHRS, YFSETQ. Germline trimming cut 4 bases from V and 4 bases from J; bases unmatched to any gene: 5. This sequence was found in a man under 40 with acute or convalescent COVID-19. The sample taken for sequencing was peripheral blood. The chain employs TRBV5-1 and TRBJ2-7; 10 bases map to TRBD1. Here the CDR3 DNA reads TGCGCCAGCAGCCCGGGGACAGGGGAGTACGAGCAGTACTTC. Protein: CASSPGTGEYEQYF.